The next 7 T cell receptor beta chains were all read from a single sample in a study of human T cells and chemical hapten exposure. Using its own MiXCR run on the RACE reads, TCRdb lists one record per CDR3 protein. The table shows about 82,000 distinct CDR3 sequences, with about 9% occurring only once. Time point reported: healthy volunteer bleed at 6 weeks. Whole blood that had not been fractionated was the source of extracted total RNA. The sample taken for sequencing was whole blood. The receptors were sampled from a male donor in good health. Some clones in this sample may be carry-over from other donors' samples.

This chain connects TRBV12-5 to TRBJ2-7; perhaps TRBD1 as D (5 bases). Trimming pared 1 base from V and 4 bases from J, leaving 26 bases between. Germline loops: CDR1 LGHNT, CDR2 FRNRAP. The CDR3 runs to 19 residues. The CDR3 region is CASGLEYAYGQESEYEQYF. CDR3 DNA sequence: TGTGCTAGTGGTTTGGAGTATGCTTACGGACAAGAGTCTGAGTACGAGCAGTACTTC.

This clonotype showed up just a few times. The genes are TRBV12-5 and TRBJ2-6, with unresolved D. The CDR3 covers 16 residues. Germline-derived CDR1 and CDR2 are LGHNT and FRNRAP. Trimming shortened V by 5 bases and J by 1 base, and 12 bases separated the two germline ends. This chain's CDR3 is CASGAPDVSGANVLTF. The CDR3 bases are TGTGCTAGTGGTGCCCCGGATGTTTCTGGGGCCAACGTCCTGACTTTC.

Concerning this clonotype itself: This may come from a read error, since a much larger clone is one base off. This chain joins TRBV6-5 and TRBJ2-2; D gene ambiguous. CDR1 is MNHEY, CDR2 SVGAGI, per germline. Deletions cut 2 bases from V and 9 bases from J, with 10 bases between. CDR3 size: 13 residues. The CDR3 DNA sequence: TGTGCCAGCAGTTACGCCGTGGCCAGGGAGCTGTTTTTT. Translating it yields CASSYAVARELFF.

The table lists this clonotype with many counts. The chain combines TRBV29-1 with TRBJ2-1, with no clear D. The CDR3 is 10 residues long. Trimming stripped 6 bases from V and 3 bases from J, with 3 bases between. The germline V gene encodes CDR1 SQVTM and CDR2 ANQGSEA. CDR3 sequence reads: CSVRYNEQFF. CDR3 bases: TGCAGCGTCCGCTACAATGAGCAGTTCTTC.

This clonotype has just a few counts. The chain has TRBV29-1 and TRBJ1-4, with D possibly TRBD1 on 5 matching bases. The CDR3 covers 14 residues. Germline assignment: CDR1 SQVTM and CDR2 ANQGSEA. V lost 4 bases, J lost 8 bases, and 17 bases lay in between. For the CDR3, the DNA is TGCAGCGTTGTCGGTGAAGGGACGGGGGAAAAACTGTTTTTT. Its translation: CSVVGEGTGEKLFF.

This clonotype was seen a few times. The chain has TRBV6-5 and TRBJ2-7; a weak D match, TRBD1 (6 bases). CDR3 length equals 13 residues. The V end lost 0 bases, the J end lost 5 bases, and 8 bases lay between the germline ends. CDR1 is MNHEY, CDR2 SVGAGI, per germline. CDR3 nucleotide sequence: TGTGCCAGCAGTTACTCGAAGGGGGACGAGCAGTACTTC. This translates into CASSYSKGDEQYF.

This chain uses TRBV6-5 with TRBJ2-5; TRBD2 might be the D (6 bases). CDR1 and CDR2 from the germline V gene are MNHEY and SVGAGI. Trimming left V 0 bases short and J 4 bases short, with 9 bases between. This CDR3 has 14 residues. The CDR3 DNA sequence: TGTGCCAGCAGTTACTCGATCGGGGGAGAGACCCAGTACTTC. Its protein product is CASSYSIGGETQYF.